A selection of T cell receptor beta chains follows, all from one sample in a study of cytomegalovirus exposure and HLA in healthy donors. Method: immunoSEQ multiplex PCR; TCRdb's copy keeps in-frame clones and lacks some. Here the sample spans some 120,000 clones, roughly three fifths being singletons. Sequences were obtained from PBMCs. These receptors all stem from a woman aged 40-49 years in good health and CMV-seropositive. CDR3s leave out the opening cysteine and the closing phenylalanine or tryptophan.

J gene: TRBJ2-7; V gene: TRBV10-3; CDR3 protein: ATNGGTGGYEQY
J gene: TRBJ2-4; V gene: TRBV14; CDR3 protein: ASSQKRLFNRGFDIQY
J gene: TRBJ2-1; V gene: TRBV7-3; CDR3 protein: ASADGGGYYNEQF
J gene: TRBJ2-5; V gene: TRBV5-8; CDR3 protein: ASSLSTGFDETQY
J gene: TRBJ2-5; V gene: TRBV27; CDR3 protein: ASSLLGEGGQETQY
J gene: TRBJ2-3; V gene: TRBV5-4; CDR3 protein: ASSPKLAVISTDTQY
J gene: TRBJ2-7; V gene: TRBV9; CDR3 protein: ASSAGTSPYEQY
J gene: TRBJ2-3; V gene: TRBV6-5; CDR3 protein: ASALPGADTQY
J gene: TRBJ2-1; V gene: TRBV7-2; CDR3 protein: ASSSTASASGSNEQF
J gene: TRBJ2-2; V gene: TRBV5-4; CDR3 protein: ASSLEGLAVLGELF
J gene: TRBJ2-1; V gene: TRBV19; CDR3 protein: ASSEGTYVEQF
J gene: TRBJ2-7; V gene: TRBV6-5; CDR3 protein: ASSIDRRDEQY
J gene: TRBJ2-7; V gene: TRBV10-1; CDR3 protein: ASSVTPSGTSSSFIRPYEQY
J gene: TRBJ2-7; V gene: TRBV7-9; CDR3 protein: ASSLSGSSYEQY
J gene: TRBJ2-1; V gene: TRBV18; CDR3 protein: ASSPGTSGLDNEQF
J gene: TRBJ2-7; V gene: TRBV18; CDR3 protein: ASSPGTSGRIYEQY
J gene: TRBJ2-5; V gene: TRBV10-3; CDR3 protein: AISGPTSAQETQY
J gene: TRBJ2-5; V gene: TRBV28; CDR3 protein: ASSLSPLPGETQY
J gene: TRBJ2-7; V gene: TRBV5-5; CDR3 protein: ASSPGASSYEQY
J gene: TRBJ1-1; V gene: TRBV7-8; CDR3 protein: ASSPGRDMNTEAF
J gene: TRBJ2-1; V gene: TRBV5-4; CDR3 protein: ASSSGLAEDGEQF
J gene: TRBJ2-7; V gene: TRBV15; CDR3 protein: ATSRDRAHNLPLGQY
J gene: TRBJ2-1; V gene: TRBV7-3; CDR3 protein: ASSLSSGSYNEQF
J gene: TRBJ1-2; V gene: TRBV9; CDR3 protein: ASSAGLPYGYT
J gene: TRBJ2-1; V gene: TRBV10-3; CDR3 protein: ANPGQRGSEQF
J gene: TRBJ2-3; V gene: TRBV6-4; CDR3 protein: ASSESGTSGSDTQY
J gene: TRBJ2-1; V gene: TRBV20-1; CDR3 protein: SAVVYNEQF
J gene: TRBJ2-6; V gene: TRBV7-2; CDR3 protein: ASSGMGRSSGANVLT
J gene: TRBJ2-7; V gene: TRBV6-5; CDR3 protein: ASSYDQLAGIYEQY
J gene: TRBJ2-7; V gene: TRBV4-2; CDR3 protein: ASSQGDRLYEQY
J gene: TRBJ1-5; V gene: TRBV27; CDR3 protein: ASSYGVGQPQH